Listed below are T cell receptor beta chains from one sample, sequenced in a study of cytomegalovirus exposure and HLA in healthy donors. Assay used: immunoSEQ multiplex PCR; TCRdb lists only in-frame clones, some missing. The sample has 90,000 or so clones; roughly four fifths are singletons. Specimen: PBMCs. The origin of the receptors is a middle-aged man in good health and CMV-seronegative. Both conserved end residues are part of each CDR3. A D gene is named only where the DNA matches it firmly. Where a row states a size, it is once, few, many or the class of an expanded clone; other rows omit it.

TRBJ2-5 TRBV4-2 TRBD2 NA TGTGCCAGCAGCCAAGAAGTCGCGACTAGCGGGAGGCGGGGGACCCAGTACTTC CASSQEVATSGRRGTQYF
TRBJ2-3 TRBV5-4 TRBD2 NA TGTGCCAGCAGCCGTACTAGCGGGAGGACAGATACGCAGTATTTT CASSRTSGRTDTQYF
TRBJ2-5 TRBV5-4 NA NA TGTGCCAGCAGCCTGGAGTGGGGGCCTGAGACCCAGTACTTC CASSLEWGPETQYF
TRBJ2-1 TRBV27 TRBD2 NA TGTGCCAGCAGTTTAGAGACTAGCGGGAACTACAATGAGCAGTTCTTC CASSLETSGNYNEQFF
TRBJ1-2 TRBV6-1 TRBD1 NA TGTGCCATCCCGGGACAGGGAGTTAGCTACACCTTC CAIPGQGVSYTF
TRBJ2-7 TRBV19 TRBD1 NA TGTGCCTGCGGGGACAGGGGTGAAGGAGAGCAGTACTTC CACGDRGEGEQYF
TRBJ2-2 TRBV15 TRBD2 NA TGTGCCACCTCCGATAGCGGGAGGAGGGACACCGGGGAGCTGTTTTTT CATSDSGRRDTGELFF
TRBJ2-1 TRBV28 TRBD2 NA TGTGCCAGCAGAATAGCGGGAGCTGAGCAGTTCTTC CASRIAGAEQFF
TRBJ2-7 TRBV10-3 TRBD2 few TGTGCCATCCGGACTAGCGGGAGTCTGGGCGAGCAGTACTTC CAIRTSGSLGEQYF
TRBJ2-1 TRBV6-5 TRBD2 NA TGTGCCAGCAGTTCCGCCGGGACTAGCGGGAGCTTGGTCTTC CASSSAGTSGSLVF
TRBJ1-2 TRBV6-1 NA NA TGTGCCAGCAGTGATGACATAATTCGAAGGTATGGCTACACCTTC CASSDDIIRRYGYTF
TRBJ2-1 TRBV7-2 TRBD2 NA TGTGCCAGCAGCTTAGTGGGGACTAGCGGGGGGAGCTCCTACAATGAGCAGTTCTTC CASSLVGTSGGSSYNEQFF
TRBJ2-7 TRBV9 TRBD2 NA TGTGCCAGCAGCTCTAGCGGGGCGCCCTACGAGCAGTACTTC CASSSSGAPYEQYF
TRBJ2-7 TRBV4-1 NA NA TGCGCCAGCAGCCAAGATCCAGCGGAACCCCACTACGAGCAGTACTTC CASSQDPAEPHYEQYF
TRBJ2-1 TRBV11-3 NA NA TGTGCCAGCAGCTTAAAACTAGCCGGGGGTGAGCAGTTCTTC CASSLKLAGGEQFF
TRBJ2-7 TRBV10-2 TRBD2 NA TGCGCCAGCACCCCGAGGGGAGGTGCGGGAGCCCCCTTCGAGCAGTACTTC CASTPRGGAGAPFEQYF
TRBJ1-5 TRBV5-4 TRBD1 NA TGTGCCAGCAGCTTGGACAGGGGGGACAATCAGCCCCAGCATTTT CASSLDRGDNQPQHF
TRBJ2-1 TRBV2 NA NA TGTGCCAGCAGTGGACAGTTCGGTGAGCAGTTCTTC CASSGQFGEQFF
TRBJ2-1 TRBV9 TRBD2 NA TGTGCCAGCAGCGGCACTAGCGGGAGGTTATACAATGAGCAGTTCTTC CASSGTSGRLYNEQFF
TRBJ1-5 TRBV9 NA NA TGTGCCAGCAGCGTAGATGGGGGGGGGCATCAGCCCCAGCATTTT CASSVDGGGHQPQHF
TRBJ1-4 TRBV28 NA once TGTGCCAGCAAGGAGGCGCGCAGGGAAAAACTGTTTTTT CASKEARREKLFF
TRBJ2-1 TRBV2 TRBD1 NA TGTGCCAGCAAAGGGACAGGGGGCAATGAGCAGTTCTTC CASKGTGGNEQFF
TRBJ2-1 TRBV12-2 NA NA TGTGCAAGTCGCGCAGCGGGAGAGTTAGAGCAGCAGTTCTTC CASRAAGELEQQFF
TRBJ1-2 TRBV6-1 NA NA TGTGCCAGCAGTGTCCGGGACAACCGAGGCTACACCTTC CASSVRDNRGYTF
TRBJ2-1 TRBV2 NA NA TGTGCCACCTCCGAGACAGCATACAATGAGCAGTTCTTC CATSETAYNEQFF
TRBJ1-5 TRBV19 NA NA TGTGCCAGTAGTATAGATCAGGCCAAGAAACAGGGCAGGCAGCCCCAGCATTTT CASSIDQAKKQGRQPQHF
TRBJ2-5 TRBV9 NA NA TGTGCCAGCAGCGTAGTGGCAGGGTCTGAGACCCAGTACTTC CASSVVAGSETQYF
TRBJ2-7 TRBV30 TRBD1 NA TGTGCCTGGACACTACCAGACAGGGGCTACGAGCAGTACTTC CAWTLPDRGYEQYF
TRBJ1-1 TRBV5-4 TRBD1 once TGTGCCAGCAGCCCGGGGACAGGGAGAGCCCCTGAAGCTTTCTTT CASSPGTGRAPEAFF
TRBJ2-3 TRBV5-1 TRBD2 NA TGCGCCAGCAGCTTCGGACTAGCGGGAGGGACTAGCACAGATACGCAGTATTTT CASSFGLAGGTSTDTQYF
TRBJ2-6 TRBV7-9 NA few TGTGCCAGCAGCTTATCCAGGGGTCCCGGGGCCAACGTCCTGACTTTC CASSLSRGPGANVLTF
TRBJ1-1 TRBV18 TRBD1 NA TGTGCCAGCTCACCACCGGGACAGGGGGCAGAAGCTTTCTTT CASSPPGQGAEAFF
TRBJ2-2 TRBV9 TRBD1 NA TGTGCCAGCAGCGTATCCGGGACAGGCACCGGGGAGCTGTTTTTT CASSVSGTGTGELFF
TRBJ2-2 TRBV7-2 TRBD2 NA TGTGCCAGCAGGATTGTAGCGGGAGGGCCGGACACCGGGGAGCTGTTTTTT CASRIVAGGPDTGELFF
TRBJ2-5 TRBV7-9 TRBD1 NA TGTGCCAGCAGCCCCGGGACAGCCAAAGAGACCCAGTACTTC CASSPGTAKETQYF
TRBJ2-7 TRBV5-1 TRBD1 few TGCGCCAGCAGAAGGGACAGCTACGAGCAGTACTTC CASRRDSYEQYF
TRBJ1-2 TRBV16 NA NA TGTGCCAGCAGCCAATCTCCACAGGGTAACTATGGCTACACCTTC CASSQSPQGNYGYTF
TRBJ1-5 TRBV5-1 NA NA TGCGCCAGCTCTCCCGGGACGTCAGGGGCCCCCAATCAGCCCCAGCATTTT CASSPGTSGAPNQPQHF
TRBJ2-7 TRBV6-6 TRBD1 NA TGTGCCAGCAGGCAAAGGGACAGGGGAACCTACGAGCAGTACTTC CASRQRDRGTYEQYF
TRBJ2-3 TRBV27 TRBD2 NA TGTGCCAGCAGTTTGGAATATCTGGGCGGGAGGGGCACAGATACGCAGTATTTT CASSLEYLGGRGTDTQYF